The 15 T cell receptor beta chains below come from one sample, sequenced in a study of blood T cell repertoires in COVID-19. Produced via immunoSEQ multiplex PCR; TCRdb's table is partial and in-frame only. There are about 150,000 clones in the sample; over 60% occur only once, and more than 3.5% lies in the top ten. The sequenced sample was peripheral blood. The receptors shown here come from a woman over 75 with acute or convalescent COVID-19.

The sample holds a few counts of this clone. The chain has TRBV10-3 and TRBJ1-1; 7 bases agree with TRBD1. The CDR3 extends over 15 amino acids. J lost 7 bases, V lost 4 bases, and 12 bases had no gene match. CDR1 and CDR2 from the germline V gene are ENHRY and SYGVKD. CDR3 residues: CAISVVTGWEGEAFF. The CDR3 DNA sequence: TGTGCCATCAGTGTAGTGACAGGGTGGGAAGGTGAAGCTTTCTTT.

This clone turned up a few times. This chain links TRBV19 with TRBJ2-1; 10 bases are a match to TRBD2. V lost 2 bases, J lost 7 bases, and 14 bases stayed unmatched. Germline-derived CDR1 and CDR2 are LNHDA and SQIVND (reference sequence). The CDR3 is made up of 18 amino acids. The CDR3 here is CASSILAGLAGVINEQFF. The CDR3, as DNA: TGTGCCAGTAGTATACTCGCGGGGCTAGCGGGAGTTATTAATGAGCAGTTCTTC.

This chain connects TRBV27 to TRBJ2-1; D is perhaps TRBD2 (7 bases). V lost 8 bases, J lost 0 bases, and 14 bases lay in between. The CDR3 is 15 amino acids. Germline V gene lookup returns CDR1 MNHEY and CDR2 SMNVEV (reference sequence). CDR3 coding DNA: TGTGCCAGCTTTTTAGGGGGGGGCTCCTACAATGAGCAGTTCTTC. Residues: CASFLGGGSYNEQFF.

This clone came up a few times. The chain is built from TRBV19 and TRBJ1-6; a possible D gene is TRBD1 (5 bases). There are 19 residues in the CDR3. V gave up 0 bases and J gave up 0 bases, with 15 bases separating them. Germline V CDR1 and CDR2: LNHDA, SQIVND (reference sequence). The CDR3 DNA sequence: TGTGCCAGTAGTATAGATGCGGGGACCTCAAGCTCCTATAATTCACCCCTCCACTTT. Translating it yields CASSIDAGTSSSYNSPLHF.

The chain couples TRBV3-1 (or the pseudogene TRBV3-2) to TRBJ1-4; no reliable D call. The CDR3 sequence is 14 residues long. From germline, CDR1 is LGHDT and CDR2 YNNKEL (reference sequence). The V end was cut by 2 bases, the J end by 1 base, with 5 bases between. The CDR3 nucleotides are TGTGCCAGCAGCCAACGAGGAACTAATGAAAAACTGTTTTTT. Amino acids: CASSQRGTNEKLFF.

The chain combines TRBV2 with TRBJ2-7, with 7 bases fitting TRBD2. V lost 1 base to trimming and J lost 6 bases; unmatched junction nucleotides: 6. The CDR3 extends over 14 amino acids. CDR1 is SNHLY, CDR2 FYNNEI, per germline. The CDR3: CASSEVTSSSEQYF. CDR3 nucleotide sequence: TGTGCCAGCAGTGAAGTGACTAGCAGCTCCGAGCAGTACTTC.

CDR3 coding DNA: TGCGCCAGCAGTCAAAAGGGGGGGCTAGCGGGAGGCCCAACGCCCTACGAGCAGTACTTC. Translated: CASSQKGGLAGGPTPYEQYF. The chain carries TRBV23-1 and TRBJ2-7; 11 bases line up with TRBD2. TRBV23-1 is an open reading frame, and its role is uncertain. The CDR3 has 20 amino acids. The J segment lost 2 bases and the V segment lost 2 bases, leaving 17 bases of the junction unmatched.

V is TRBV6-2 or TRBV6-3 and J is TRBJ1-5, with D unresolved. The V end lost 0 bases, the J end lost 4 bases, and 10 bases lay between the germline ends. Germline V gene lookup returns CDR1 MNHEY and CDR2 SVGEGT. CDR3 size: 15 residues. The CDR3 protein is CASSYSYSSNQPQHF. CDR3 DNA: TGTGCCAGCAGTTACTCGTACAGTAGTAATCAGCCCCAGCATTTT.

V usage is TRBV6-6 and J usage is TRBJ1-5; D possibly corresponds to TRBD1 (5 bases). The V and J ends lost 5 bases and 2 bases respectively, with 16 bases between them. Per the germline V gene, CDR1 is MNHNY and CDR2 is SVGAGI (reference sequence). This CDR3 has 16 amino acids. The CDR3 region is CASSPAGGTGNQPQHF. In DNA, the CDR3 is TGTGCCAGCAGTCCGGCCGGGGGAACGGGCAATCAGCCCCAGCATTTT.

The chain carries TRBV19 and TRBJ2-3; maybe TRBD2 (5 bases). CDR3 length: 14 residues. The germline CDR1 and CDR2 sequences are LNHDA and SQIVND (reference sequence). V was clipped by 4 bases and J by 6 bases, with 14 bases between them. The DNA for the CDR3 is TGTGCCAGTAGTACCAGATTAGCGTCGGATACGCAGTATTTT. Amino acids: CASSTRLASDTQYF. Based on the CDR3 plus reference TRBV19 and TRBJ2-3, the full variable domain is DGGITQSPKYLFRKEGQNVTLSCEQNLNHDAMYWYRQDPGQGLRLIYYSQIVNDFQKGDIAEGYSVSREKKESFPLTVTSAQKNPTAFYLCASSTRLASDTQYFGPGTRLTVL.

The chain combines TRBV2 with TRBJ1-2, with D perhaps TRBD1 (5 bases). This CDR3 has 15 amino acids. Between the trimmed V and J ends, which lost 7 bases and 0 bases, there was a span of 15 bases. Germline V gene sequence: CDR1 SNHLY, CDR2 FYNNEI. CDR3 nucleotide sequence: TGTGCCAGCAACGAAGCTCTAGGGGCTAACTATGGCTACACCTTC. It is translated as CASNEALGANYGYTF.

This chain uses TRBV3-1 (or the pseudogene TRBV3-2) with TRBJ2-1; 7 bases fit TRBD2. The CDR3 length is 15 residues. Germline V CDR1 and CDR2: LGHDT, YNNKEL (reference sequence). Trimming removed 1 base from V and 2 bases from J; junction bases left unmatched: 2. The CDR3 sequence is CASSQVGGTYNEQFF. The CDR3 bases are TGTGCCAGCAGCCAAGTCGGGGGGACCTACAATGAGCAGTTCTTC.

The CDR3 bases are TGTGCCAGCAGACAGAGCTCCTACAATGAGCAGTTCTTC. It specifies CASRQSSYNEQFF. The chain recombines TRBV7-8 with TRBJ2-1; D remains ambiguous. Trimming took off 6 bases at V and 0 bases at J, with 6 bases between the two ends. This CDR3 is 13 amino acids long. Germline V lookup: CDR1 SGHVS, CDR2 FQNEAQ.

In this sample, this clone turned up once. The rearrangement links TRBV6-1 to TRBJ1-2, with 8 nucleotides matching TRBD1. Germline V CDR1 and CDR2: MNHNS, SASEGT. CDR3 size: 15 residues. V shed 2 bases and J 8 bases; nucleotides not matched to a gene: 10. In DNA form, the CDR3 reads TGTGCCAGCAGTGAAAGCGAAGGACAGGGTGGAGGCTACACCTTC. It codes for CASSESEGQGGGYTF.

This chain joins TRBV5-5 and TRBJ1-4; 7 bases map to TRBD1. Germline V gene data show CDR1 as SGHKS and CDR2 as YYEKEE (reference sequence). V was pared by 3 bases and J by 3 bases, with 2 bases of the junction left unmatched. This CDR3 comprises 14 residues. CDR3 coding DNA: TGTGCCAGCAGCTATACAGGGGCTAATGAAAAACTGTTTTTT. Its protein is CASSYTGANEKLFF.